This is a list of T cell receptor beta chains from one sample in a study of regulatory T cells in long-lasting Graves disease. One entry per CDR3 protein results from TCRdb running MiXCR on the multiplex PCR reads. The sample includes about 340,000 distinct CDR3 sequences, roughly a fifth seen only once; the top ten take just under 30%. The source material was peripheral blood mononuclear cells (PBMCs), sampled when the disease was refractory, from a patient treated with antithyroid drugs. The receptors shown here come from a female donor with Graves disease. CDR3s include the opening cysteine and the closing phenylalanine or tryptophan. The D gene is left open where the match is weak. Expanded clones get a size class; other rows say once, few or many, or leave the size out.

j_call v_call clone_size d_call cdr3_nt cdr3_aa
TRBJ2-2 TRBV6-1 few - TGTGCCAGCAGTGAGACGAGGTTCTCCGGGGAGCTGTTTTTT CASSETRFSGELFF
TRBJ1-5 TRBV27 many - TGTGCCAGCAGTTTATCGGGGACTAATCAGCCCCAGCATTTT CASSLSGTNQPQHF
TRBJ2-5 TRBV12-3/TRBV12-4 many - TGTGCCAGCAGTCTATATACAGGGTCCCAAGAGACCCAGTACTTC CASSLYTGSQETQYF
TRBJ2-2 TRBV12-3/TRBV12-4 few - TGTGCCAGCAGCTCCCGTCGGACCCCGGAGCTGTTTTTT CASSSRRTPELFF
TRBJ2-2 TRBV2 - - TGTGCCAGCAGACAACCCGGGGAGCTGTTTTTT CASRQPGELFF
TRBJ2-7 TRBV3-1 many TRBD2 TGTGCCAGCAGCCAGTCGGGAAGCGGGAGTTACGAGCAGTACTTC CASSQSGSGSYEQYF
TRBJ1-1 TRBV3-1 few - TGTGCCAGCCGCGGGGCTGAAGCTTTCTTT CASRGAEAFF
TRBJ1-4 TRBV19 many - TGTGCCAGTACCGCGGGGGAAAAACTGTTTTTT CASTAGEKLFF
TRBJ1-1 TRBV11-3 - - TGTGCCAGCAGCTTAGATCAGAGGTTTCTAGGGGAGAGGACTGAAGCTTTCTTT CASSLDQRFLGERTEAFF
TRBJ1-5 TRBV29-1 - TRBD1 TGCAGCGTAAGTGGAGGAACAGGGGAATCGAGCAATCAGCCCCAGCATTTT CSVSGGTGESSNQPQHF
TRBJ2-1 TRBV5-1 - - TGCGCCAGCAGCTTGGCATATGAGCAGTTCTTC CASSLAYEQFF
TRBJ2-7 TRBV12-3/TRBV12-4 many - TGTGCCAGCAGTTTACAGGGTCCCTACGAGCAGTACTTC CASSLQGPYEQYF
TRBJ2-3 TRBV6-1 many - TGTGCCAGCAGTGACCAGGGGACAGATACGCAGTATTTT CASSDQGTDTQYF
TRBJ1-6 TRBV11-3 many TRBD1 TGTGCCAGCAGCAGCTTGGGACAGTATAATTCACCCCTCCACTTT CASSSLGQYNSPLHF
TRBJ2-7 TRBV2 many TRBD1 TGTGCCGGCCGCCGGGACAGGGCTTCCTACGAGCAGTACTTC CAGRRDRASYEQYF
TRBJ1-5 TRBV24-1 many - TGTGCCACCAGTGATAGAGGCGGGCCTTTGGATCAGCCCCAGCATTTT CATSDRGGPLDQPQHF
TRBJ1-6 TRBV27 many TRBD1 TGTGCCAGCAGTTTGACAGGGGGACTAGAGGGTTCACCCCTCCACTTT CASSLTGGLEGSPLHF
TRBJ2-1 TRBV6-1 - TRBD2 TGTGCCAGCCATAGGGAGCGGGGGGCTTACAATGAGCAGTTCTTC CASHRERGAYNEQFF
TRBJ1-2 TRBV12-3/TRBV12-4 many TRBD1 TGTGCCAGCAGTTTAGCGGGACAGCATTCGTATGGCTACACCTTC CASSLAGQHSYGYTF
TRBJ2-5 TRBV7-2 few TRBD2 TGTGCCAGCAGCTACGGAAGCGGGGGTGGGAGGGAGACCCAGTACTTC CASSYGSGGGRETQYF
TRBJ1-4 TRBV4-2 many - TGTGCCAGCAGCCACGGGGATATCGAAAAACTGTTTTTT CASSHGDIEKLFF
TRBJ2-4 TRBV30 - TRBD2 TGTGCCTGGAGTGCGGTGGCTAGCGGGGTTGGGTTGGCCAAAAACATTCAGTACTTC CAWSAVASGVGLAKNIQYF
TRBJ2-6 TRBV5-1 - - TGCGCCAGCAGCTTGGGGGGAACAGCCTCTGGGGCCAACGTCCTGACTTTC CASSLGGTASGANVLTF
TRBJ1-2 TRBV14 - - TGTGCCAGCAGCCAAGATAGTACCTACTATGGCTACACCTTC CASSQDSTYYGYTF
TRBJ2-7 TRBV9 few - TGTGCCAGCAGCGTAGGAGGGCCCCCTTACGAGCAGTACTTC CASSVGGPPYEQYF
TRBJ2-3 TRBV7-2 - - TGTGCCAGCAGCTTAGTAGGGGTTGGGACAGATACGCAGTATTTT CASSLVGVGTDTQYF
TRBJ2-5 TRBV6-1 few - TGTGCCAGCAGCCTTGGACAGCTCCAAGAGACCCAGTACTTC CASSLGQLQETQYF
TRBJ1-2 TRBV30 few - TGTGCCTGGAGCCGGAGAGGCTTCGGACACTTC CAWSRRGFGHF
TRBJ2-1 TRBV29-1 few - TGCAGCGTTGAACCCTTTGCCACCGGGGGAGTTGAGCAGTTCTTC CSVEPFATGGVEQFF
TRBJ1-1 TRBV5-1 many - TGCGCCAGCAAGGCGGCAGAGAACACTGAAGCTTTCTTT CASKAAENTEAFF
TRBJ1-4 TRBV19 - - TGTGCCAGCAATGACAGGAAAGGAGAAAAACTGTTTTTT CASNDRKGEKLFF
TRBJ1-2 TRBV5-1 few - TGCGCCAGCAGCTTGATGGCCGACCCTGCCTATGGCTACACCTTC CASSLMADPAYGYTF
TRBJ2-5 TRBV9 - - TGTGCCAGCAGCGTAGGGGGGCGCGAAGGTTTAGAGACCCAGTACTTC CASSVGGREGLETQYF
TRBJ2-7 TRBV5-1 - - TGCGCCAGCAGCAGGGACGTATACTACGAGCAGTACTTC CASSRDVYYEQYF
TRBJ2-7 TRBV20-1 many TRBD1 TGCAGTGCTAGGCCCTCTGTTGGGACAGCTGCCTACGAGCAGTACTTC CSARPSVGTAAYEQYF
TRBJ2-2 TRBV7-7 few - TGTGCTAGCAGCTTAGGAGGGGAGACCGGGGAGCTGTTTTTT CASSLGGETGELFF
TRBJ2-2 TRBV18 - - TGTGCCAGCTCACTCCGGGCAGGGAAGAACACCGGGGAGCTGTTTTTT CASSLRAGKNTGELFF
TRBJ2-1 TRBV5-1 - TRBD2 TGCGCCAGCAGCTTGAAGACGGCGGGAGGCCTCTACAATGAGCAGTTCTTC CASSLKTAGGLYNEQFF
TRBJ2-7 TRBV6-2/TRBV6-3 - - TGTGCCAGCAGTTACAGAAATTTCCTGCGCGACGAGCAGTACTTC CASSYRNFLRDEQYF
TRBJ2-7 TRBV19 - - TGTGCCAGTAGTAGGAAGGACTATACGGCCTACGAGCAGTACTTC CASSRKDYTAYEQYF
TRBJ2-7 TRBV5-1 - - TGCGCCAGCAGACAGTACTCCTACGAGCAGTACTTC CASRQYSYEQYF
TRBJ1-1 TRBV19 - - TGTGCCAGTAGTATCCCGACAGGAAAAGCTTTCTTT CASSIPTGKAFF
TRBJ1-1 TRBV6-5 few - TGTGCCAGCAGTTACTCGGGCAGAATGAACACTGAAGCTTTCTTT CASSYSGRMNTEAFF
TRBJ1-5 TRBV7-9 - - TGTGCCAGCAGCCCGGGTATGGGTGCGTGGCCCCAGCATTTT CASSPGMGAWPQHF
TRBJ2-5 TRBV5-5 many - TGTGCCAGCAGCCTGGATGGGGGGCGCCGGGAGACCCAGTACTTC CASSLDGGRRETQYF
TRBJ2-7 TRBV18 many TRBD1 TGTGCCAGCAGCCCCGGGACAGGTTCTTACGAGCAGTACTTC CASSPGTGSYEQYF
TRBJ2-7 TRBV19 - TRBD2 TGTGCCAGTAGTATCGGGACTAGCGGGAGTGAGGTCACCTACGAGCAGTACTTC CASSIGTSGSEVTYEQYF
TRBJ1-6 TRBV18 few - TGTGCCAGCTCGCCTACCAAAACGGGCTCCTATAATTCACCCCTCCACTTT CASSPTKTGSYNSPLHF
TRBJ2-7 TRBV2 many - TGTGCCAGCACCCACCGGGGGTCTTACGAGCAGTACTTC CASTHRGSYEQYF
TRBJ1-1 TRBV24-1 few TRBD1 TGTGCCACCAGTGACCCCCGTACAGGGGGATCCGAAGCTTTCTTT CATSDPRTGGSEAFF
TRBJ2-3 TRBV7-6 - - TGTGCCAGCAGCTCTCAGAGGGCTACAGATACGCAGTATTTT CASSSQRATDTQYF
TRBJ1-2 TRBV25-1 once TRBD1 TGTGCCAGCAGAGGACAGGGGGGCTATGGCTACACCTTC CASRGQGGYGYTF
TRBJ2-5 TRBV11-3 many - TGTGCCAGCAGCTTGGGGGACCTAAAGGAGACCCAGTACTTC CASSLGDLKETQYF
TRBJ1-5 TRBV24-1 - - TGTGCCACCAGAGGGCCGGGCAATCAGCCCCAGCATTTT CATRGPGNQPQHF
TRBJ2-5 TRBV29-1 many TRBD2 TGCAGCGTTGAAAAGTGGTGGGGGGGCCAAGAGACCCAGTACTTC CSVEKWWGGQETQYF
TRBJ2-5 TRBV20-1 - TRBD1 TGCAGTGCTAGAGCTGACAGGGGGCGGCGAGAGACCCAGTACTTC CSARADRGRRETQYF